The 18 T cell receptor beta chains reported below all come from one sample, sequenced in a study of blood T cells in healthy people across ages. The second PCR ran roughly 6 to 11 cycles with a sample-barcoded 5' primer and J-beta primers. TCRdb passed the 5' RACE reads through MiXCR, listing each CDR3 protein once. The sample has about 970,000 distinct CDR3 sequences; just over 50% are singletons. The sample comprised blood. These receptors originate from an older woman in good health.

The V gene is TRBV6-6, the J gene TRBJ2-5; no firm D call. Trimming removed 0 bases at V and 5 bases at J, with 4 bases between. CDR1 and CDR2 (germline): MNHNY, SVGAGI (reference sequence). The CDR3 runs 12 residues. CDR3 bases: TGTGCCAGCAGTTACTCCGAGGAGACCCAGTACTTC. It translates to CASSYSEETQYF.

About this clonotype itself: The CDR3 carries no conserved terminal phenylalanine or tryptophan, so it likely arises from a read error. This rearrangement joins TRBV28 to TRBJ2-6; D possibly uses TRBD1 or TRBD2 (5 bases each). There are 15 residues in the CDR3. V lost 3 bases and J lost 1, with 7 bases in between. The V gene's germline CDR1 is MDHEN and CDR2 SYDVKM. The CDR3 spells CASSFEGSGANVLTL. The CDR3 DNA sequence: TGTGCCAGCAGTTTTGAGGGGTCTGGGGCCAACGTCCTGACTCTC.

V and J are TRBV28 and TRBJ2-3, with D unresolved. CDR1 is MDHEN and CDR2 is SYDVKM in the germline V gene. The CDR3 has 15 residues. V was shortened by 5 bases and J by 4 bases, with 16 bases between the two germline ends. CDR3 DNA sequence: TGTGCCAGCAGTCCCCAAAGTTCCCGGGCAGATACGCAGTATTTT. This gives the protein CASSPQSSRADTQYF.

The gene calls are TRBV29-1 and TRBJ1-5; D is perhaps TRBD1 (5 bases). Looked up from germline, CDR1 is SQVTM and CDR2 is ANQGSEA. There are 15 residues in the CDR3. V lost 4 bases and J lost 0, with 13 bases in between. This CDR3 is CSVALGAYSNQPQHF. CDR3 sequence (DNA): TGCAGCGTTGCTCTTGGGGCATATAGCAATCAGCCCCAGCATTTT.

This chain links TRBV20-1 with TRBJ2-1; 11 bases are a match to TRBD2. The CDR3 is 14 amino acids. Germline V gene lookup returns CDR1 DFQATT and CDR2 SNEGSKA (reference sequence). The CDR3 DNA reads as TGCACCGCCAGTAGCGGGAGGGTGATAGATGAGCAGTTCTTC. Translated, it gives CTASSGRVIDEQFF.

The chain uses TRBV11-2 and TRBJ1-2; D unclear. This CDR3 has 15 residues. The V and J ends lost 5 bases and 0 bases respectively, with 13 bases between them. Germline values: CDR1 SGHAT, CDR2 FQNNGV. CDR3: CASSRRDKPNYGYTF. Here the CDR3 DNA reads TGTGCCAGCAGCCGAAGAGACAAGCCTAACTATGGCTACACCTTC.

This clonotype came up many times. This chain links TRBV29-1 with TRBJ2-7, with D uncertain. The CDR3 length is 11 residues. V gave up 2 bases and J gave up 4 bases, with 6 bases separating them. Germline V CDR1 and CDR2: SQVTM, ANQGSEA. Here the CDR3 reads CSVEKAYEQYF. The CDR3 nucleotides are TGCAGCGTTGAAAAGGCGTACGAGCAGTACTTC.

The J gene is TRBJ2-5, the V gene TRBV6-5; the D gene is possibly TRBD2 (7 bases). The CDR3 has 15 amino acids. V was trimmed by 4 bases and J by 2 bases, leaving 14 bases between them. Germline CDR1 and CDR2: MNHEY and SVGAGI. This CDR3 reads CASSSHRGGQETQYF. The CDR3 DNA is TGTGCCAGCAGTTCTCATAGGGGGGGACAAGAGACCCAGTACTTC.

This rearrangement joins TRBV11-3 to TRBJ2-1; tentative D call: TRBD2 (6 bases). This CDR3 comprises 12 residues. CDR1 and CDR2 from the germline V gene are SGHNT and YENEEA. V lost 2 bases, J lost 10 bases, and 9 bases lay in between. For the CDR3, the DNA is TGTGCCAGCAGCTTATCTAGCGACGAGCAGTTCTTC. Protein sequence: CASSLSSDEQFF. Full variable domain (missing parts from reference TRBV11-3 and TRBJ2-1): EAGVVQSPRYKIIEKKQPVAFWCNPISGHNTLYWYLQNLGQGPELLIRYENEEAVDDSQLPKDRFSAERLKGVDSTLKIQPAELGDSAVYLCASSLSSDEQFFGPGTRLTVL.

The J gene is TRBJ2-7, the V gene TRBV14; D could derive from TRBD1 or TRBD2 (6 bases each). The CDR3 has 17 amino acids. Per germline, CDR1 SGHDN and CDR2 FVKESK. The V end lost 1 base, the J end lost 3 bases, and 19 bases lay between the germline ends. CDR3: CASSQGWDRGPVYEQYF. CDR3 nucleotides: TGTGCCAGCAGCCAAGGGTGGGATCGGGGGCCAGTCTACGAGCAGTACTTC.

V is TRBV10-3 and J is TRBJ2-1; D could derive from TRBD1 or TRBD2 (6 bases each). The CDR3 has 16 amino acids. Trimming took 5 bases from V and 3 from J, leaving 17 bases between them. Germline V lookup: CDR1 ENHRY, CDR2 SYGVKD. This CDR3 is CAISLRDFRGYNEQFF. Written as DNA, the CDR3 is TGTGCCATCAGTCTCCGGGACTTCAGGGGCTACAATGAGCAGTTCTTC.

The rearrangement joins TRBV28 to TRBJ2-1; TRBD1 matches at 11 bases. In germline, CDR1 is MDHEN, CDR2 SYDVKM. This CDR3 has 17 amino acids. V shed 7 bases, J shed 6 bases, and the junction held 14 bases outside the gene matches. The CDR3 is CASIPPAGTGGGNEQFF. In DNA, the CDR3 is TGTGCCAGCATACCTCCAGCCGGGACAGGGGGAGGCAATGAGCAGTTCTTC.

The genes are TRBV4-3 and TRBJ2-1, with a weak D call TRBD2 (6 bases). Germline V gives CDR1 LGHNA, CDR2 YSLEER. V lost 1 base, J lost 4 bases, and 11 bases lay in between. The CDR3 has 15 residues. CDR3 nucleotide sequence: TGCGCCAGCAGCCAAGGGATCGGGACTTACAATGAGCAGTTCTTC. Amino acids: CASSQGIGTYNEQFF.

The CDR3 DNA reads TGTGCCAGCAGTACGGCAGGGTACTCCGAGCAGTACTTC. The encoded protein is CASSTAGYSEQYF. The chain joins TRBV6-2 or TRBV6-3 to TRBJ2-4, with TRBD1 as a possible D gene (5 bases). The J call may be mistaken, given a closer DNA end match to TRBJ2-7. CDR1 is MNHEY, CDR2 SVGEGT, per germline. The length of the CDR3 is 13 residues.

J is TRBJ2-1 and V is TRBV5-1; D might be TRBD2 (6 bases). Germline assignment: CDR1 SGHRS and CDR2 YFSETQ. The CDR3 totals 16 residues. The V end was cut by 3 bases, the J end by 0 bases, with 13 bases between. The CDR3 protein is CASSSRDLSSYNEQFF. CDR3 in DNA: TGCGCCAGCAGCTCGCGGGACTTGAGCTCCTACAATGAGCAGTTCTTC.

The chain uses TRBV29-1 and TRBJ2-4; 7 nucleotides align to TRBD2. Near its end, the DNA agrees better with TRBJ2-7, so the J call may be wrong. In germline, CDR1 is SQVTM, CDR2 ANQGSEA. The CDR3 contains 14 residues. This CDR3 reads CSVYQGGALYEQYF. The CDR3 DNA reads TGCAGCGTGTATCAGGGAGGGGCACTCTACGAGCAGTACTTC.

In its sample, this clonotype was seen a few times. The CDR3 sequence: CASSLVGAGGGTEAFF. CDR3 nucleotides: TGTGCCAGCAGTTTGGTGGGTGCCGGGGGAGGCACTGAAGCTTTCTTT. The chain recombines TRBV27 with TRBJ1-1, with D tentatively TRBD1 (5 bases). Deletions cut 3 bases from V and 4 bases from J, with 18 bases between. CDR1 is MNHEY and CDR2 is SMNVEV in the germline V gene (reference sequence). This CDR3 contains 16 residues.

This chain connects TRBV10-3 to TRBJ2-3; D is possibly TRBD2 (6 bases). CDR1 is ENHRY, CDR2 SYGVKD, per germline. CDR3 length: 13 residues. V lost 6 bases to trimming and J lost 2 bases, with 9 bases between them. The CDR3 sequence is CAISGRDTDTQYF. CDR3 bases: TGTGCCATCAGCGGGAGAGACACAGATACGCAGTATTTT.